These T cell receptor beta chains were read from a single sample in a study of follicular helper T cells after annual influenza vaccination. Clones were sequenced by immunoSEQ multiplex PCR, and TCRdb holds only the in-frame ones, with some missing. The sample includes several thousand clones, approximately 82% of them seen just once. The sequencing here drew on CXCR5+ CD38- circulating T follicular helper cells from blood, taken 7 days after influenza vaccination. Receptor source: an adult who received the influenza vaccine. The CDR3 runs from the conserved cysteine through the conserved F or W.

v_call,cdr3_aa
TRBV11-3,CASSFGLAGVADYNEQFF
TRBV29-1,CSVEASGNTEAFF
TRBV5-5,CASSLGGQGTSDTQYF
TRBV18,CASSRSTSGSLSTDTQYF
TRBV7-8,CASSALPGPYNEQFF
TRBV20-1,CSASVRNEAFF
TRBV10-3,CAISDRAGGTDTQYF
TRBV6-6,CASSYSWTSGNNEQFF
TRBV28,CASSPGQGRYGYTF
TRBV9,CASSGGDGYTF
TRBV19,CATAQRSSSYEQYF
TRBV5-3,CARSYTGAVGKNIQYF
TRBV6-5,CASSVAGNQPQHF
TRBV13,CASSLGASGAYGYTF
TRBV11-2,CASSLDHAGNTIYF
TRBV12-5,CASGLAQIGGAGSYNEQFF
TRBV5-6,CASSEQGAQETQYF
TRBV29-1,CSGGDGLINTQYF
TRBV7-2,CASSLGWRSGGYTF
TRBV11-2,CASTRTGVAYEQYF
TRBV5-1,CASSLTGTAYNEQFF
TRBV2,CASSEALRGGLYEKLFF
TRBV5-6,CASSDTKDYGYTF
TRBV6-1,CASSSTGNYGYTF
TRBV29-1,CSVGQGRAEKLFF
TRBV28,CASSILGRSGGYTF
TRBV4-1,CASSQDKLGQRVAFF
TRBV2,CASRRTETQYF
TRBV19,CASSISQGVYEQYF
TRBV18,CASSRQGLGETQYF
TRBV19,CASSIERIRTSPLHF
TRBV5-1,CASSGGQSATNEKLFF
TRBV10-3,CAISETSAQQFF
TRBV19,CASSRRQGGSYEQYF
TRBV5-6,CASRRQGGTEAFF
TRBV7-9,CASSSVAAAAGNTIYF
TRBV28,CASRTGGTEAFF
TRBV2,CASTPETGGWGYGYTF
TRBV14,CASSRSRYNEQFF
TRBV28,CASRPPGLAGKGAKNIQYF